Each of the 9 T cell receptor beta chains below was sequenced from the same sample in a study of blood T cell repertoires in COVID-19. This table comes from immunoSEQ multiplex PCR, and its TCRdb copy is limited to in-frame clones, with some not included. This sample carries 130,000 or so clones, approximately 83% of them seen once, and the ten largest clones take around 1.5%. Sequencing was carried out using peripheral blood. These receptors were collected from a human donor in a cohort sampled during active COVID-19.

This chain joins TRBV5-1 and TRBJ2-1, with TRBD1 matching 8 bases. Germline CDR1 and CDR2: SGHRS and YFSETQ. The CDR3 is made up of 14 amino acids. The junction had 2 bases not matched to a gene; V was cut back by 5 bases and J by 1 base. The CDR3 nucleotides read TGCGCCAGCAGACAGGGGGAATCCTACAATGAGCAGTTCTTC. Translated, it gives CASRQGESYNEQFF.

J is TRBJ2-1 and V is TRBV6-2 or TRBV6-3, with 7 bases matching TRBD2. This CDR3 is 16 amino acids long. Germline CDR1 MNHEY, CDR2 SVGEGT. The V gene end was trimmed by 0 bases and the J gene end by 6 bases; junction bases not matched to a gene: 8. The CDR3 reads CASSYSGLREGNEQFF. CDR3 coding DNA: TGTGCCAGCAGTTACTCGGGACTAAGGGAGGGCAATGAGCAGTTCTTC.

The chain has TRBV5-6 and TRBJ1-3; D may be TRBD1 (5 bases). Trimming pared 4 bases from V and 0 bases from J, leaving 14 bases between. Germline CDR1 reads SGHDT; CDR2 reads YYEEEE. CDR3 length equals 16 residues. CDR3: CASSPDTFSSGNTIYF. CDR3 DNA sequence: TGTGCCAGCAGCCCGGACACGTTTAGCTCTGGAAACACCATATATTTT.

The gene calls are TRBV9 and TRBJ1-6, with D uncertain. The V gene's germline CDR1 is SGDLS and CDR2 YYNGEE. V was trimmed by 4 bases and J by 8 bases, leaving 10 bases between them. This CDR3 comprises 13 residues. CDR3 amino acids: CASSPFEDSPLHF. CDR3 nucleotide sequence: TGTGCCAGCAGCCCCTTCGAGGATTCACCCCTCCACTTT. The full variable domain, rest sourced from reference TRBV9 and TRBJ1-6, is DSGVTQTPKHLITATGQRVTLRCSPRSGDLSVYWYQQSLDQGLQFLIQYYNGEERAKGNILERFSAQQFPDLHSELNLSSLELGDSALYFCASSPFEDSPLHFGNGTRLTVT.

This clone was observed a few times. The chain has TRBV5-1 and TRBJ2-7; D might be TRBD1 (5 bases). CDR1 is SGHRS, CDR2 YFSETQ, per germline. This CDR3 is 13 amino acids long. V was cut by 1 base and J by 3 bases, with 8 bases left in between. This CDR3 reads CASSLQDNYEQYF. The CDR3 DNA follows: TGCGCCAGCAGCTTGCAGGACAACTACGAGCAGTACTTC.

The chain uses TRBV6-2 or TRBV6-3 and TRBJ2-3; 7 nucleotides align to TRBD2. Trimming removed 6 bases from V and 8 bases from J; junction bases left unmatched: 14. This CDR3 contains 15 residues. Germline V lookup: CDR1 MNHEY, CDR2 SVGEGT. CDR3 bases: TGTGCCAGCAGCACCCTCTGGGACTACGATCGTACGCAGTATTTT. It is translated as CASSTLWDYDRTQYF.

The chain links TRBV9 to TRBJ2-3, with 7 nucleotides matching TRBD2. V was pared by 4 bases and J by 1 base, with 9 bases of the junction left unmatched. This CDR3 is 16 amino acids long. Germline loops: CDR1 SGDLS, CDR2 YYNGEE. DNA of the CDR3: TGTGCCAGCAGCACGGGACCGGGGGGTGGCACAGATACGCAGTATTTT. Translated, it gives CASSTGPGGGTDTQYF.

The chain couples TRBV5-4 to TRBJ2-3; unclear D gene. This CDR3 comprises 12 residues. V was trimmed by 1 base and J by 7 bases, leaving 7 bases between them. Germline V gene sequence: CDR1 SGHNT, CDR2 YYREEE (reference sequence). The CDR3 protein is CASSLQKNTQYF. DNA for the CDR3: TGTGCCAGCAGCTTGCAGAAAAATACGCAGTATTTT.

The chain is built from TRBV4-1 and TRBJ2-1, with D perhaps matching TRBD2 (7 bases). V lost 0 bases, J lost 14 bases, and 20 bases lay in between. The CDR3 loop spans 15 amino acids. The germline V gene has CDR1 MGHRA and CDR2 YSYEKL. CDR3 DNA sequence: TGCGCCAGCAGCCAAGATTTAAACAGGGAGGGTCATGAGTTCTTC. The encoded protein is CASSQDLNREGHEFF.